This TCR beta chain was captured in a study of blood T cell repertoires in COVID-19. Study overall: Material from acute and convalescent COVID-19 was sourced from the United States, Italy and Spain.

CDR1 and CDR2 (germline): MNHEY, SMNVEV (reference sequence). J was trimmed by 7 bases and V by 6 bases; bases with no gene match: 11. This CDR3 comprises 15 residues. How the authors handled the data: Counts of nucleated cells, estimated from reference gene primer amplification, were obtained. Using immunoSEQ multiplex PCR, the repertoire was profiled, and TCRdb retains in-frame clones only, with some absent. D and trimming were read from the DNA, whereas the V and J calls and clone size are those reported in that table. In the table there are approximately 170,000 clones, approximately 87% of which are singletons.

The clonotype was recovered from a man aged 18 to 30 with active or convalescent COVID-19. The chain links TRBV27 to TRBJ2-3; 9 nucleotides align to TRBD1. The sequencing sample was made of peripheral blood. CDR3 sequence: CASRPAGQGVYTQYF. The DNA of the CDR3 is TGTGCCAGCAGACCAGCGGGACAGGGTGTGTATACGCAGTATTTT.